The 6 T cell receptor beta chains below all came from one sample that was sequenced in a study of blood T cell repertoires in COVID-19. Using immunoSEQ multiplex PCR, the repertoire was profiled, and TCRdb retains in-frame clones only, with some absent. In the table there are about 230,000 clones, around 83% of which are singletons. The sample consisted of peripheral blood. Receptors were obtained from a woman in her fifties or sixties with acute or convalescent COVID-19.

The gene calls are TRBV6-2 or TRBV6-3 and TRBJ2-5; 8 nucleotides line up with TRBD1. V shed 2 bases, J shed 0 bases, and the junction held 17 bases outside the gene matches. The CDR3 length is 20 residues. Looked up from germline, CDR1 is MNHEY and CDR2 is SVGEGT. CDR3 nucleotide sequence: TGTGCCAGCAGTTACGGCTTGTTGGGACAGGACGACTCCGACCAAGAGACCCAGTACTTC. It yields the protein CASSYGLLGQDDSDQETQYF.

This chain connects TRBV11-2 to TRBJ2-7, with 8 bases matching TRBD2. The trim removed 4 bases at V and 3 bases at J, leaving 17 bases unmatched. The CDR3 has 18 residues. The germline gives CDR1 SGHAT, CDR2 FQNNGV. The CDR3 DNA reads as TGTGCCAGCAGCTATCGGCCTTCCCGGCGGGAGGTTCTCTACGAGCAGTACTTC. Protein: CASSYRPSRREVLYEQYF.

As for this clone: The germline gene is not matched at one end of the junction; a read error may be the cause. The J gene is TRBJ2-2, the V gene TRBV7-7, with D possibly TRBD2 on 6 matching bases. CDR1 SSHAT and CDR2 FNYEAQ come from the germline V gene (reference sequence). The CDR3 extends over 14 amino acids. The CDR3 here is CASSLDGGTGELFF. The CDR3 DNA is TGTGCTAGCAGCTTAGACGGGGGCACCGGGGAGCTGTTTTTT.

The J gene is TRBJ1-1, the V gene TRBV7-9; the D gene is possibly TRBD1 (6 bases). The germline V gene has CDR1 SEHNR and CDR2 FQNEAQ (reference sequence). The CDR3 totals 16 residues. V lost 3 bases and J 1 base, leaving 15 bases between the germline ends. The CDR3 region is CASSLEGGLGNTEAFF. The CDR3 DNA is TGTGCCAGCAGCTTGGAGGGGGGGTTAGGGAACACTGAAGCTTTCTTT.

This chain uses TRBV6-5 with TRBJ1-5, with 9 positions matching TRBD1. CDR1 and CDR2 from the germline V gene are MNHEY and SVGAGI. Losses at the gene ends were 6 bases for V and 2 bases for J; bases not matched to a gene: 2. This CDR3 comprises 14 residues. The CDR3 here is CASSRTGGNQPQHF. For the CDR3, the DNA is TGTGCCAGCAGCCGGACAGGGGGCAATCAGCCCCAGCATTTT.

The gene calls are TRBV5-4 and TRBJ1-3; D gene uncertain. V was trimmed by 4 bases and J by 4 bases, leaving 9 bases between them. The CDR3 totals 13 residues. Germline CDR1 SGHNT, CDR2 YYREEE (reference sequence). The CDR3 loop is CASSNSQGNTIYF. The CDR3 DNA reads TGTGCCAGCAGCAACTCTCAAGGAAACACCATATATTTT.